What follows is one T cell receptor beta chain and its context. This record comes from a study of blood T cell repertoires in COVID-19. Across the study: T cells, B-cell-depleted T cells, or PBMCs provided the cDNA or gDNA that served as material.

Germline V CDR1 and CDR2: SGHAT, FQNNGV. The V segment lost 2 bases and the J segment 1 base; nucleotides outside the gene matches: 14. The CDR3 extends over 18 amino acids. Original methodology: Nucleated cell number was recorded as an estimate derived from reference gene primer amplification. Assay used: immunoSEQ multiplex PCR; TCRdb lists only in-frame clones, some missing. That table supplies the V and J calls and clone size; D and trimming were determined from the DNA. The repertoire holds roughly 80,000 clones, with 84% as singletons. The rearrangement links TRBV11-2 to TRBJ2-7; TRBD1 aligns across 7 bases. The clonotype was recovered from a man aged 45-65 years with acute or convalescent COVID-19. Sequencing was carried out using peripheral blood. The CDR3 DNA reads TGTGCCAGCAGCTTATCCCCGACAGGGCCCTCCGCGTCCTACGAGCAGTACTTC. It translates to CASSLSPTGPSASYEQYF.